This T cell receptor beta chain was sequenced during a study of OX40 agonist ivuxolimab in advanced cancers. For the study at large: A male proportion of approximately 80% was recorded, with mean age around 62 years and range roughly 23 to 79.

Concerning this clone: Other DNA sequences in the sample encode the same CDR3.

At baseline, cycle 4 day 1, and cycle 7 day 1, blood was sampled. The germline gives CDR1 SGHTA, CDR2 FQGTGA. V lost 5 bases to trimming and J lost 4 bases; unmatched junction nucleotides: 6. CDR3 size: 16 residues. Sequenced by immunoSEQ multiplex PCR; TCRdb stores in-frame clones only, minus some. The sample holds fewer than 60,000 clones, approximately 90% seen once. The rearrangement joins TRBV7-3 to TRBJ2-5; TRBD2 aligns across 14 bases. Sequencing used CD4+ or CD8+ T cells sorted from blood, obtained in a trial of the OX40 agonist ivuxolimab. This receptor was taken from an adult with an advanced solid tumor such as melanoma, head and neck, liver or kidney cancer. This chain's CDR3 is CASSLGLAGVGETQYF. DNA for the CDR3: TGTGCCAGCAGCCTGGGACTAGCGGGAGTGGGAGAGACCCAGTACTTC.